This entry concerns a single T cell receptor (beta chain). The antigen remains undetermined. These data come from a study of beta chain features in type 1 diabetes. Whole-study results and caveats: There was no resolution here of whether HLA type influences TCRB rearrangement. The study found moderately but significantly shorter TCRB CDR3s in all four CD4+ subsets of Type 1 diabetes patients.

Germline-derived CDR1 and CDR2 are SGHTA and FQGNSA. Trimming took 3 bases from V and 2 from J; bases not matched to a gene: 2. This CDR3 comprises 15 residues. The collection from each donor was one heparinised blood draw averaging about 116 mL. As every portion of the isolated RNA was reverse transcribed, the sequencing read expressed TCRB transcripts. Roughly 970,000 reads were obtained per stem cell-like memory T cell sample on average. Profiling relied on immunoSEQ multiplex PCR, and the TCRdb table lists in-frame clones only, not all of them. The profile covers approximately 15,000 clones, with around 76% appearing a single time and approximately 0.31% taken by the ten largest.

Specimen: stem cell memory CD4+ T cells from blood. This clonotype was obtained from a woman in her late teens or twenties with type 1 diabetes. V and J are TRBV7-2 and TRBJ2-1; 9 bases are shared with TRBD2. CDR3 sequence (DNA): TGTGCCAGCAGCTTGGCTAGCGGGACCTACAATGAGCAGTTCTTC. This translates into CASSLASGTYNEQFF.